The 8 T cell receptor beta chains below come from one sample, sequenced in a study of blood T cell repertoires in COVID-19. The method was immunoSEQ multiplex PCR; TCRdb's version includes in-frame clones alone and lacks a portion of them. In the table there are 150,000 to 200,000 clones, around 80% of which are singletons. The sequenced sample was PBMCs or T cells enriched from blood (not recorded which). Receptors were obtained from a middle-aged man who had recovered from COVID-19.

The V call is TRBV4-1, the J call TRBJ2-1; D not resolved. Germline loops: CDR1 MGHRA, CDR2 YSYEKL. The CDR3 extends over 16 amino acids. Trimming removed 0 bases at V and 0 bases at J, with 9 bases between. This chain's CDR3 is CASSQDPSSSYNEQFF. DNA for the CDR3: TGCGCCAGCAGCCAAGATCCTTCTAGCTCCTACAATGAGCAGTTCTTC.

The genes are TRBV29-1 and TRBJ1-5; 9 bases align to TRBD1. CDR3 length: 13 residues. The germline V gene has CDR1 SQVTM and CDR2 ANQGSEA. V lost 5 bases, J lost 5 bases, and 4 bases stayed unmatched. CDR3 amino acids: CSVRDRADQPQHF. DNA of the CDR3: TGCAGCGTTAGGGACAGGGCCGATCAGCCCCAGCATTTT.

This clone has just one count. This CDR3 is CASSVEGSGIPYEQYF. CDR3 nucleotide sequence: TGTGCCAGCAGCGTAGAGGGCAGCGGAATCCCCTACGAGCAGTACTTC. The rearrangement uses TRBV9 and TRBJ2-7; D perhaps matches TRBD2 (5 bases). Per germline, CDR1 SGDLS and CDR2 YYNGEE. CDR3 length: 16 residues. Trimming removed 0 bases from V and 2 bases from J, with 15 bases in between.

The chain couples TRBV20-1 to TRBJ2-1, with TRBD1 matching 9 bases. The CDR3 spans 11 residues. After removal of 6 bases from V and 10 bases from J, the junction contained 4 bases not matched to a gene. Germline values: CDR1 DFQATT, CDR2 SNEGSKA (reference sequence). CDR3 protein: CSAGQGREQFF. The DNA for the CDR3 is TGCAGTGCGGGACAGGGTAGGGAGCAGTTCTTC.

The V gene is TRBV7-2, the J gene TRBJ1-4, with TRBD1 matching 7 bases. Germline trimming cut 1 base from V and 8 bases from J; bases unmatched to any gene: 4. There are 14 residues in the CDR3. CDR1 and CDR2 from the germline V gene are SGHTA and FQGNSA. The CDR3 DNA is TGTGCCAGCAGCTTAGAGGGGGCTCGGGAAAAACTGTTTTTT. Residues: CASSLEGAREKLFF.

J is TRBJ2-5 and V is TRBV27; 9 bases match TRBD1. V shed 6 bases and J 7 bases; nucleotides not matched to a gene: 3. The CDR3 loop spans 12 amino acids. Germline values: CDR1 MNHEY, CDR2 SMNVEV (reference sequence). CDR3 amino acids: CASRPDRGTQYF. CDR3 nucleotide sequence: TGTGCCAGCAGACCGGACAGGGGGACCCAGTACTTC.

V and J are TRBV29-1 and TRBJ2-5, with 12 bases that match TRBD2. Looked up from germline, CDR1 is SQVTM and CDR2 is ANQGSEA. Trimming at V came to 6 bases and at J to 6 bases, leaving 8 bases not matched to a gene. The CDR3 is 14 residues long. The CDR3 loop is CSVLLAGGLKTQYF. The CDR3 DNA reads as TGCAGCGTCCTTCTAGCGGGGGGGCTAAAGACCCAGTACTTC.

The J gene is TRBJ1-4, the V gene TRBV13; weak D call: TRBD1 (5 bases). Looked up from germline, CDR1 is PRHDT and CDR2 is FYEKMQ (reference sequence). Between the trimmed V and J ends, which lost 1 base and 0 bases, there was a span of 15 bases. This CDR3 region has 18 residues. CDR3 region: CASSLVRVSPTTNEKLFF. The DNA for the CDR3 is TGTGCCAGCAGCTTAGTCAGGGTCTCCCCTACAACTAATGAAAAACTGTTTTTT. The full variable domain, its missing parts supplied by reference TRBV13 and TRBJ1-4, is AAGVIQSPRHLIKEKRETATLKCYPIPRHDTVYWYQQGPGQDPQFLISFYEKMQSDKGSIPDRFSAQQFSDYHSELNMSSLELGDSALYFCASSLVRVSPTTNEKLFFGSGTQLSVL.